This T cell receptor beta chain is from a study of T cell changes during pregnancy in multiple sclerosis. The table came from immunoSEQ multiplex PCR; TCRdb's copy has only in-frame clones and leaves some out. The sample includes tens of thousands of clones, approximately 90% of them seen just once. CDR1 is MDHEN and CDR2 is SYDVKM in the germline V gene. The CDR3 is 15 amino acids. The ends lost 4 bases at V and 8 bases at J; junction bases unmatched: 11. V and J are TRBV28 and TRBJ1-2, with TRBD1 matching 9 bases. The material sequenced was CD4+ T cells from peripheral blood mononuclear cells, taken in the second trimester of pregnancy. The receptor comes from a female donor with multiple sclerosis, enrolled in a pregnancy study. The CDR3 coding sequence is TGTGCCAGCAGTTCCTTTCCCGGGACAGGGTACGGCTACACCTTC. It codes for CASSSFPGTGYGYTF.